Listed here are 24 T cell receptor beta chains from one sample, sequenced in a study of blood T cell repertoires in COVID-19. Generated by immunoSEQ multiplex PCR, the TCRdb table keeps only in-frame clones and is missing some. Among approximately 210,000 clones listed, 80% to 90% were seen once. Sample: peripheral blood. The receptors were sampled from a woman aged 50 to 60 with active or convalescent COVID-19.

V gene TRBV11-2 combines with J gene TRBJ2-2, with D possibly matching TRBD2 (5 bases). CDR1 is SGHAT and CDR2 is FQNNGV in the germline V gene. The CDR3 has 16 amino acids. Trimming left V 0 bases short and J 7 bases short, with 15 bases between. The CDR3 DNA sequence: TGTGCCAGCAGCTTAGATCCGGCTAGCACTTACGGGGAGCTGTTTTTT. As protein: CASSLDPASTYGELFF. Filled out from reference TRBV11-2 and TRBJ2-2, the complete variable domain reads EAGVAQSPRYKIIEKRQSVAFWCNPISGHATLYWYQQILGQGPKLLIQFQNNGVVDDSQLPKDRFSAERLKGVDSTLKIQPAKLEDSAVYLCASSLDPASTYGELFFGEGSRLTVL.

This clone was observed a handful of times. The chain has TRBV6-6 and TRBJ1-5; 8 nucleotides line up with TRBD1. The CDR3 runs to 14 residues. Germline V gene lookup returns CDR1 MNHNY and CDR2 SVGAGI (reference sequence). V shed 6 bases and J 7 bases; nucleotides not matched to a gene: 8. DNA for the CDR3: TGTGCCAGCAGGAATGGACAGGGCGGGCAGCCCCAGCATTTT. Protein product: CASRNGQGGQPQHF.

The gene calls are TRBV27 and TRBJ2-3; TRBD2 matches 7 bases. J lost 4 bases, V lost 3 bases, and 1 base had no gene match. The length of the CDR3 is 13 residues. The germline V gene encodes CDR1 MNHEY and CDR2 SMNVEV (reference sequence). This chain's CDR3 is CASSFLAADTQYF. The CDR3, as DNA: TGTGCCAGCAGTTTTCTAGCGGCAGATACGCAGTATTTT.

V gene TRBV6-5 combines with J gene TRBJ2-3; D is undetermined. Trimming cost V 5 bases and J 7 bases, with 7 bases left between them. The germline CDR1 and CDR2 sequences are MNHEY and SVGAGI. This CDR3 has 11 residues. CDR3 in amino acids: CASSLRNTQYF. CDR3 sequence (DNA): TGTGCCAGCAGTCTCAGGAATACGCAGTATTTT.

The V gene is TRBV2, the J gene TRBJ2-6; the D gene is possibly TRBD1 (5 bases). V was trimmed by 1 base and J by 4 bases, leaving 8 bases between them. The CDR3 contains 15 residues. The germline CDR1 and CDR2 sequences are SNHLY and FYNNEI. This chain's CDR3 is CASSEGTPGANVLTF. The CDR3 DNA follows: TGTGCCAGCAGTGAAGGGACACCCGGGGCCAACGTCCTGACTTTC.

This clone was detected once. The chain carries TRBV10-3 and TRBJ1-2; no clear D. The ends were cut back, 2 bases at V and 2 bases at J, with 9 bases in the middle. The CDR3 consists of 14 residues. From germline, CDR1 is ENHRY and CDR2 SYGVKD. The CDR3, as DNA: TGTGCCATCAGTGAGGAGGTCTTGAACTATGGCTACACCTTC. This codes for CAISEEVLNYGYTF.

The chain carries TRBV5-6 and TRBJ2-3; D call uncertain. The length of the CDR3 is 15 residues. Germline lookup yields CDR1 SGHDT and CDR2 YYEEEE. Trimming took 1 base from V and 2 from J, leaving 11 bases between them. Here the CDR3 DNA reads TGTGCCAGCAGCTTGCCCTATTACTCCACAGATACGCAGTATTTT. Protein sequence: CASSLPYYSTDTQYF.

The chain recombines TRBV11-2 with TRBJ2-5, with a possible D match to TRBD1 (5 bases). Between the trimmed V and J ends, which lost 5 bases and 3 bases, there was a span of 16 bases. The CDR3 has 15 amino acids. CDR1 and CDR2 from the germline V gene are SGHAT and FQNNGV. The CDR3 spells CASSQGLKGKETQYF. The CDR3 DNA reads as TGTGCCAGCAGCCAAGGTCTGAAGGGGAAAGAGACCCAGTACTTC.

The rearrangement links TRBV4-2 to TRBJ1-6, with TRBD1 identical over 9 bases. The V and J ends lost 1 base and 9 bases, in that order; junction bases with no gene match: 13. The CDR3 contains 18 residues. Per the germline V gene, CDR1 is LGHNA and CDR2 is YNFKEQ. Written as DNA, the CDR3 is TGTGCCAGCAGCCAAGGCCCTAATATTGGGACAGGGTTTTCACCCCTCCACTTT. It specifies CASSQGPNIGTGFSPLHF.

CDR3 nucleotides: TGTGCCAGCAGACCGGGGCGCAGGGGCTCCTACAATGAGCAGTTCTTC. Translation: CASRPGRRGSYNEQFF. The chain is built from TRBV28 and TRBJ2-1; tentatively, D is TRBD1 (6 bases). In germline, CDR1 is MDHEN, CDR2 SYDVKM. Trimming left V 6 bases short and J 0 bases short, with 15 bases between. The CDR3 totals 16 residues.

This clone was detected once. This chain links TRBV10-3 with TRBJ2-2; D perhaps matches TRBD1 (6 bases). Per the germline V gene, CDR1 is ENHRY and CDR2 is SYGVKD. Trimming shortened V by 10 bases and J by 0 bases, and 12 bases separated the two germline ends. CDR3 length: 14 residues. CDR3 bases: TGTGCCACCGGGACATCCGCGAACACCGGGGAGCTGTTTTTT. Translation: CATGTSANTGELFF.

The genes are TRBV2 and TRBJ1-1; TRBD1 might be the D (5 bases). V dropped 5 bases and J dropped 2 bases, with 9 bases sitting between them. Germline CDR1 SNHLY, CDR2 FYNNEI. The CDR3 sequence is 13 residues long. Here the CDR3 reads CASSTQGNTEAFF. CDR3 coding DNA: TGTGCCAGCAGTACGCAGGGAAACACTGAAGCTTTCTTT.

A note on this clone: The same CDR3 is also encoded by other DNA sequences in this sample. The chain combines TRBV5-4 with TRBJ1-1, with 9 bases fitting TRBD1. This CDR3 is built from 14 residues. V dropped 2 bases and J dropped 1; count of bases not matched to a gene: 0. CDR1 is SGHNT, CDR2 YYREEE, per germline (reference sequence). The CDR3 sequence is CASSLQGANTEAFF. CDR3 bases: TGTGCCAGCAGCTTACAGGGGGCGAACACTGAAGCTTTCTTT.

This chain joins TRBV28 and TRBJ1-2, with 7 bases matching TRBD1. This CDR3 contains 16 residues. V lost 1 base and J lost 4; bases outside the gene matches: 9. CDR1 and CDR2 (germline): MDHEN, SYDVKM. CDR3 sequence: CASSLFQGTVGYGYTF. In nucleotides, the CDR3 is TGTGCCAGCAGTTTATTCCAGGGGACAGTTGGCTATGGCTACACCTTC.

J is TRBJ2-3 and V is TRBV3-1 (or the pseudogene TRBV3-2), with D possibly being TRBD2 (5 bases). The germline V gene encodes CDR1 LGHDT and CDR2 YNNKEL (reference sequence). V was cut by 2 bases and J by 1 base, with 10 bases left in between. This CDR3 comprises 15 residues. Here the CDR3 reads CASSQTRAGTDTQYF. The CDR3 bases are TGTGCCAGCAGCCAAACGAGGGCCGGCACAGATACGCAGTATTTT.

The chain is built from TRBV3-1 (or the pseudogene TRBV3-2) and TRBJ1-2; D possibly corresponds to TRBD1 (6 bases). In germline, CDR1 is LGHDT, CDR2 YNNKEL (reference sequence). Trimming removed 3 bases from V and 7 bases from J, with 15 bases in between. The CDR3 is 14 amino acids. The CDR3 sequence is CASSQSTGQAGYTF. The CDR3 nucleotides are TGTGCCAGCAGCCAGTCTACAGGGCAAGCTGGCTACACCTTC.

The chain recombines TRBV3-1 (or the pseudogene TRBV3-2) with TRBJ2-1, with D maybe TRBD2 (6 bases). Per germline, CDR1 LGHDT and CDR2 YNNKEL (reference sequence). The CDR3 contains 15 residues. Trimming pared 0 bases from V and 4 bases from J, leaving 10 bases between. For the CDR3, the DNA is TGTGCCAGCAGCCAAGATGTCGGGGGATACAATGAGCAGTTCTTC. It yields the protein CASSQDVGGYNEQFF.

The chain employs TRBV7-9 and TRBJ2-7, with 8 bases lining up with TRBD2. V shed 0 bases, J shed 4 bases, and the junction held 11 bases outside the gene matches. In germline, CDR1 is SEHNR, CDR2 FQNEAQ (reference sequence). The CDR3 contains 17 residues. This chain's CDR3 is CASSLAGKASGFYEQYF. In DNA form, the CDR3 reads TGTGCCAGCAGCTTAGCGGGGAAGGCTAGCGGGTTTTACGAGCAGTACTTC.

This sequence joins TRBV7-3 and TRBJ2-3; 10 bases line up with TRBD1. J was trimmed by 2 bases and V by 5 bases; bases with no gene match: 4. Germline V CDR1 and CDR2: SGHTA, FQGTGA. The CDR3 sequence is 15 residues long. This CDR3 reads CASSRTGGHTDTQYF. As DNA, the CDR3 is TGTGCCAGCAGCCGGACAGGGGGACACACAGATACGCAGTATTTT.

The chain uses TRBV5-1 and TRBJ1-2; tentative D call: TRBD1 (5 bases). Germline V lookup: CDR1 SGHRS, CDR2 YFSETQ. Deletions cut 1 base from V and 1 base from J, with 8 bases between. The CDR3 consists of 14 residues. CDR3 sequence (DNA): TGCGCCAGCAGCTTGTTCGACAGTAACTATGGCTACACCTTC. Encoded protein: CASSLFDSNYGYTF. Filled out from reference TRBV5-1 and TRBJ1-2, the complete variable domain reads KAGVTQTPRYLIKTRGQQVTLSCSPISGHRSVSWYQQTPGQGLQFLFEYFSETQRNKGNFPGRFSGRQFSNSRSEMNVSTLELGDSALYLCASSLFDSNYGYTFGSGTRLTVV.

V is TRBV7-7 and J is TRBJ2-3, with 7 bases aligning to TRBD2. V shed 5 bases and J 2 bases; nucleotides not matched to a gene: 7. Germline values: CDR1 SSHAT, CDR2 FNYEAQ (reference sequence). CDR3 length equals 15 residues. This CDR3 reads CASSPRGGDTDTQYF. CDR3 bases: TGTGCCAGCAGCCCCCGGGGAGGGGACACAGATACGCAGTATTTT.

The chain couples TRBV7-9 to TRBJ2-1; D unclear. The germline V gene encodes CDR1 SEHNR and CDR2 FQNEAQ (reference sequence). Trimming shortened V by 5 bases and J by 0 bases, and 11 bases separated the two germline ends. The CDR3 extends over 15 amino acids. The CDR3 sequence is CASSLISSSYNEQFF. The CDR3 bases are TGTGCCAGCAGCCTAATAAGTAGCTCCTACAATGAGCAGTTCTTC. The variable domain in full, with the rest retrieved from reference TRBV7-9 and TRBJ2-1, is DTGVSQNPRHKITKRGQNVTFRCDPISEHNRLYWYRQTLGQGPEFLTYFQNEAQLEKSRLLSDRFSAERPKGSFSTLEIQRTEQGDSAMYLCASSLISSSYNEQFFGPGTRLTVL.

The chain uses TRBV20-1 and TRBJ2-7; D unresolved. Trimming removed 4 bases at V and 8 bases at J, with 12 bases between. Germline CDR1 and CDR2: DFQATT and SNEGSKA (reference sequence). CDR3 length equals 11 residues. CDR3 coding DNA: TGCAGTGCTACCGACACCCTCAAGCAGTACTTC. It encodes CSATDTLKQYF.

The chain uses TRBV5-1 and TRBJ1-4; tentative D call: TRBD1 (6 bases). V was shortened by 3 bases and J by 4 bases, with 13 bases between the two germline ends. The V gene's germline CDR1 is SGHRS and CDR2 YFSETQ. CDR3 length: 15 amino acids. The CDR3 loop is CASSSQGGGNEKLFF. The CDR3, as DNA: TGCGCCAGCAGCTCACAGGGCGGCGGTAATGAAAAACTGTTTTTT.